The 9 T cell receptor beta chains below were found in one sample sequenced in a study of cytomegalovirus exposure and HLA in healthy donors. With 60 Vbeta and 13 Jbeta primers, the PCR was carried out. Profiled with immunoSEQ multiplex PCR; TCRdb holds only in-frame clones, not every one. Here the sample table reports 190,000 or so clones. The sequenced sample was PBMCs. The receptors here all came from a boy between 10 and 17 years old in good health and CMV-seronegative.

The chain uses TRBV27 and TRBJ2-5; TRBD1 might be the D (6 bases). V gave up 3 bases and J gave up 1 base, with 12 bases separating them. CDR3 length: 15 amino acids. CDR1 and CDR2 from the germline V gene are MNHEY and SMNVEV (reference sequence). Here the CDR3 DNA reads TGTGCCAGCAGTTTCAGGGGCGCGGGCCAAGAGACCCAGTACTTC. It is translated as CASSFRGAGQETQYF.

The chain has TRBV4-3 and TRBJ2-1, with 10 bases fitting TRBD1. The V gene's germline CDR1 is LGHNA and CDR2 YSLEER. Losses at the gene ends were 3 bases for V and 8 bases for J; bases not matched to a gene: 4. This CDR3 region has 14 residues. CDR3 nucleotides: TGCGCCAGCAGCCAGGGACAGGGGACCGATGAGCAGTTCTTC. It yields the protein CASSQGQGTDEQFF.

This chain connects TRBV7-9 to TRBJ1-1; tentatively, D is TRBD1 (5 bases). Germline V gene lookup returns CDR1 SEHNR and CDR2 FQNEAQ (reference sequence). The CDR3 length is 14 residues. Trimming shortened V by 4 bases and J by 9 bases, and 18 bases separated the two germline ends. This CDR3 reads CASSSITSGWQAFF. Written as DNA, the CDR3 is TGTGCCAGCAGCTCGATTACTTCAGGGTGGCAAGCTTTCTTT.

The chain has TRBV11-2 and TRBJ2-7, with D hard to call. Trimming removed 5 bases from V and 6 bases from J, with 17 bases in between. CDR1 and CDR2 (germline): SGHAT, FQNNGV. This CDR3 spans 14 amino acids. CDR3 sequence: CASSLGVGSSEQYF. CDR3 nucleotide sequence: TGTGCCAGCAGCCTAGGCGTCGGTTCGTCCGAGCAGTACTTC. Drawing the rest from reference TRBV11-2 and TRBJ2-7, the complete variable domain is EAGVAQSPRYKIIEKRQSVAFWCNPISGHATLYWYQQILGQGPKLLIQFQNNGVVDDSQLPKDRFSAERLKGVDSTLKIQPAKLEDSAVYLCASSLGVGSSEQYFGPGTRLTVT.

The genes are TRBV10-1 and TRBJ2-3, with 10 bases aligning to TRBD1. The CDR3 is made up of 19 amino acids. V gave up 4 bases and J gave up 0 bases; unmatched junction bases: 13. Germline assignment: CDR1 WNHNN and CDR2 SYGVQD (reference sequence). CDR3: CASSGRTGGLGPSTDTQYF. The CDR3 DNA sequence: TGCGCCAGCAGTGGTAGGACAGGGGGGTTGGGACCAAGCACAGATACGCAGTATTTT.

The chain carries TRBV27 and TRBJ1-5, with 7 bases that match TRBD1. Germline V CDR1 and CDR2: MNHEY, SMNVEV (reference sequence). The CDR3 has 14 residues. The V and J ends lost 5 bases and 7 bases, in that order; junction bases with no gene match: 8. The CDR3 DNA follows: TGTGCCAGCAGTCTCAGGGGGACGGGACAGCCCCAGCATTTT. The encoded protein is CASSLRGTGQPQHF.

This chain joins TRBV4-1 and TRBJ1-2, with a tentative D call TRBD1 (5 bases). Germline-derived CDR1 and CDR2 are MGHRA and YSYEKL. CDR3 length: 13 amino acids. Trimming pared 4 bases from V and 9 bases from J, leaving 15 bases between. Written as DNA, the CDR3 is TGCGCCAGCAGCCTTGGGGGGGAGGATAGCTACACCTTC. Translation: CASSLGGEDSYTF.

This chain joins TRBV21-1 and TRBJ1-2. TRBV21-1 is labeled a pseudogene. The CDR3 runs 15 residues. The DNA for the CDR3 is TGTGCCAGCAGCCTAGAGCACCCCACTCGGTATGGCTACACCTTC. Protein product: CASSLEHPTRYGYTF.

The CDR3 spells CASSYSRGLSTEAFF. CDR3 bases: TGTGCCAGCAGTTACTCGCGGGGTCTCAGCACTGAAGCTTTCTTT. The rearrangement uses TRBV6-5 and TRBJ1-1; no firm D call. The CDR3 length is 15 residues. Per the germline V gene, CDR1 is MNHEY and CDR2 is SVGAGI. V was pared by 0 bases and J by 4 bases, with 12 bases between.